Following are 18 T cell receptor beta chains from one sample sequenced in a study of cytomegalovirus exposure and HLA in healthy donors. The study ran its PCR with 60 Vbeta and 13 Jbeta primers. Some clones are missing from TCRdb's copy, which holds only in-frame ones; the method was immunoSEQ multiplex PCR. There are around 80,000 clones in the sample; around 81% occur only once, and under 7% lies in the top ten. Sequenced: PBMCs. These receptors were obtained from a young man in good health and CMV-seropositive.

The rearrangement links TRBV4-1 to TRBJ2-6; D is possibly TRBD2 (6 bases). Trimming removed 1 base from V and 0 bases from J, with 16 bases in between. CDR1 is MGHRA, CDR2 YSYEKL, per germline. The CDR3 contains 19 residues. The CDR3 bases are TGCGCCAGCAGCCAAGTGGTGGGGGGATCTGTCTCTGGGGCCAACGTCCTGACTTTC. Amino acid sequence: CASSQVVGGSVSGANVLTF.

The CDR3 nucleotides are TGTGCCAGCAGCTTAGGGGCAGGGTTACTAGCCAAAAACATTCAGTACTTC. The encoded protein is CASSLGAGLLAKNIQYF. The chain links TRBV7-8 to TRBJ2-4; tentative D call: TRBD1 (5 bases). CDR3 length equals 17 residues. The V gene's germline CDR1 is SGHVS and CDR2 FQNEAQ. V was clipped by 1 base and J by 0 bases, with 13 bases between them.

The chain carries TRBV10-3 and TRBJ2-2, with 9 bases fitting TRBD1. The V gene's germline CDR1 is ENHRY and CDR2 SYGVKD. Trimming cost V 6 bases and J 9 bases; bases outside gene matches: 11. This CDR3 region has 15 residues. This CDR3 is CAIRDDRGTLRELFF. CDR3 bases: TGTGCCATCAGAGATGACAGGGGGACCCTCCGGGAGCTGTTTTTT.

The chain recombines TRBV5-1 with TRBJ1-1, with D maybe TRBD1 (5 bases). The CDR3 is 15 amino acids. Germline CDR1 SGHRS, CDR2 YFSETQ. V shed 2 bases and J shed 3 bases, with 14 bases lying between them. The CDR3, as DNA: TGCGCCAGCAGCTTCTCAGGAGGGGATTACACTGAAGCTTTCTTT. Its protein is CASSFSGGDYTEAFF.

The gene calls are TRBV5-1 and TRBJ2-1; 9 nucleotides align to TRBD1. V trimming: 7 bases; J trimming: 4 bases; junction bases outside the gene matches: 9. Germline CDR1 and CDR2: SGHRS and YFSETQ. The CDR3 length is 15 residues. The CDR3 sequence is CASVIGTGPYNEQFF. CDR3 DNA sequence: TGCGCCAGCGTCATCGGGACAGGGCCGTACAATGAGCAGTTCTTC.

The rearrangement links TRBV5-1 to TRBJ1-2, with D unresolved. Germline CDR1 is SGHRS and CDR2 is YFSETQ. This CDR3 is 15 amino acids long. Trimming pared 0 bases from V and 1 base from J, leaving 10 bases between. The CDR3 nucleotides are TGCGCCAGCAGCTTGGCCCCCCCGGGTAACTATGGCTACACCTTC. This sequence encodes CASSLAPPGNYGYTF.

In regard to this clone: The junction departs from the called germline gene at one end, perhaps through a read error. The chain recombines TRBV4-2 with TRBJ1-1; no clear D. The germline V gene encodes CDR1 LGHNA and CDR2 YNFKEQ. This CDR3 contains 15 residues. The CDR3 DNA follows: TGTGCCAGCAGACAAGCGGGGTTGCCGGGAAGCCAAGCTTTCTTT. Translated: CASRQAGLPGSQAFF.

The chain is built from TRBV4-2 and TRBJ2-7; 14 positions agree with TRBD2. This CDR3 spans 20 amino acids. J lost 2 bases, V lost 0 bases, and 12 bases had no gene match. Per the germline V gene, CDR1 is LGHNA and CDR2 is YNFKEQ. The CDR3 loop is CASSQDLEGLAGVKAYEQYF. As DNA, the CDR3 is TGTGCCAGCAGCCAAGATTTGGAGGGACTAGCGGGAGTCAAGGCCTACGAGCAGTACTTC.

V is TRBV2 and J is TRBJ2-3; 7 bases fit TRBD2. CDR1 and CDR2 from the germline V gene are SNHLY and FYNNEI. V shed 8 bases and J 4 bases; nucleotides not matched to a gene: 6. This CDR3 spans 13 amino acids. Here the CDR3 reads CASLDGRSDTQYF. The CDR3 DNA reads as TGTGCCAGCTTGGACGGGAGGTCAGATACGCAGTATTTT.

The chain is built from TRBV4-1 and TRBJ2-1, with D hard to call. V was cut by 4 bases and J by 7 bases, with 8 bases left in between. There are 12 residues in the CDR3. Germline V CDR1 and CDR2: MGHRA, YSYEKL. CDR3 sequence (DNA): TGCGCCAGCAGCCCCCTTATTAATGAGCAGTTCTTC. It yields the protein CASSPLINEQFF.

The chain recombines TRBV6-4 with TRBJ2-1; 8 bases map to TRBD2. Germline V gene lookup returns CDR1 MRHNA and CDR2 SNTAGT. This CDR3 comprises 15 residues. V was clipped by 6 bases and J by 7 bases; unmatched bases: 11. Here the CDR3 reads CASSPERTSWNEQFF. The DNA of the CDR3 is TGTGCCAGCAGCCCCGAAAGGACTAGCTGGAATGAGCAGTTCTTC.

V gene TRBV4-1 combines with J gene TRBJ2-7, with 14 bases fitting TRBD2. The CDR3 extends over 17 amino acids. CDR1 and CDR2 (germline): MGHRA, YSYEKL. V lost 6 bases, J lost 3 bases, and 10 bases stayed unmatched. CDR3 sequence: CASSLGLAGEHDYEQYF. CDR3 nucleotide sequence: TGCGCCAGCAGTCTGGGACTAGCGGGAGAACATGACTACGAGCAGTACTTC.

This sequence joins TRBV6-1 and TRBJ1-5; the D is unclear. Germline V gene lookup returns CDR1 MNHNS and CDR2 SASEGT. The CDR3 length is 15 residues. The V end lost 2 bases, the J end lost 2 bases, and 10 bases lay between the germline ends. The CDR3 nucleotides read TGTGCCAGCAGTGAATATTCCGGGGGCAATCAGCCCCAGCATTTT. Translated, it gives CASSEYSGGNQPQHF.

This clone has a handful of counts. This sequence joins TRBV11-2 and TRBJ2-7, with TRBD2 matching 7 bases. CDR3 length: 17 residues. V trimming: 4 bases; J trimming: 0 bases; junction bases outside the gene matches: 12. Germline assignment: CDR1 SGHAT and CDR2 FQNNGV. This CDR3 reads CASSSPPTAGVSYEQYF. CDR3 nucleotide sequence: TGTGCCAGCAGCTCCCCCCCCACGGCGGGAGTCTCCTACGAGCAGTACTTC.

This sequence joins TRBV25-1 and TRBJ1-5, with 8 nucleotides matching TRBD1. This CDR3 has 15 amino acids. Germline values: CDR1 MGHDK, CDR2 SYGVNS. V shed 4 bases, J shed 3 bases, and the junction held 5 bases outside the gene matches. In DNA, the CDR3 is TGTGCCAGCAGTGGCGGGACAGGAGTCAATCAGCCCCAGCATTTT. It encodes CASSGGTGVNQPQHF.

The chain recombines TRBV18 with TRBJ1-1, with no clear D. Trimming cost V 8 bases and J 0 bases, with 10 bases left between them. Germline CDR1 reads KGHSH; CDR2 reads LQKENI. The CDR3 extends over 13 amino acids. CDR3 DNA: TGTGCCAGCAAGTCTTCAGTGAACACTGAAGCTTTCTTT. Amino acids: CASKSSVNTEAFF.

J is TRBJ2-7 and V is TRBV6-5; a possible D gene is TRBD2 (5 bases). The CDR3 is 12 amino acids. Between the trimmed V and J ends, which lost 6 bases and 7 bases, there was a span of 13 bases. The germline V gene encodes CDR1 MNHEY and CDR2 SVGAGI. CDR3 sequence (DNA): TGTGCCAGCAGCCCGAGCTCGGGGGAGCAGTACTTC. Translated, it gives CASSPSSGEQYF.

V gene TRBV4-1 combines with J gene TRBJ2-1, with D unresolved. Germline-derived CDR1 and CDR2 are MGHRA and YSYEKL. The germline V and J ends were trimmed by 0 bases and 9 bases, with 15 bases remaining between them. CDR3 length: 15 amino acids. CDR3 DNA: TGCGCCAGCAGCCAAGATCTCTTTCTGAGGATTGAGCAGTTCTTC. Residues: CASSQDLFLRIEQFF.